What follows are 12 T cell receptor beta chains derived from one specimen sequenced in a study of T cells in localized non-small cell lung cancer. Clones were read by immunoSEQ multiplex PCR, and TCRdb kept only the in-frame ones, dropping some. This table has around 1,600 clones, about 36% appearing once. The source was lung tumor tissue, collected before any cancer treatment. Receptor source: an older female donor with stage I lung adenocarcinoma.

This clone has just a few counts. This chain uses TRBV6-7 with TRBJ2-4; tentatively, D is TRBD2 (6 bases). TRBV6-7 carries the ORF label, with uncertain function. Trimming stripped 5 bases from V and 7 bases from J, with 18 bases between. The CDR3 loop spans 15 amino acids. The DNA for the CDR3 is TGTGCCAGCAGTGCTACCGGGACTCGGGGGAACATTCAGTACTTC. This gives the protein CASSATGTRGNIQYF.

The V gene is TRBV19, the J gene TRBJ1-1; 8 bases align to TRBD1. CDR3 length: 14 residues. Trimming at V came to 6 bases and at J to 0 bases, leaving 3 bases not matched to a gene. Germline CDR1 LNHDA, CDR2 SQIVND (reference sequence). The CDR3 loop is CASRGQVVNTEAFF. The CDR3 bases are TGTGCCAGTAGGGGACAGGTCGTGAACACTGAAGCTTTCTTT.

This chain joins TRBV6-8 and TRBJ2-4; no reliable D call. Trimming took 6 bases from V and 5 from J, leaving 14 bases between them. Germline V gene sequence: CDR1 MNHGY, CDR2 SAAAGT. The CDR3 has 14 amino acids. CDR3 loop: CASRYGPLENIQYF. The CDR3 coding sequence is TGTGCCAGCAGGTACGGACCCCTTGAAAACATTCAGTACTTC.

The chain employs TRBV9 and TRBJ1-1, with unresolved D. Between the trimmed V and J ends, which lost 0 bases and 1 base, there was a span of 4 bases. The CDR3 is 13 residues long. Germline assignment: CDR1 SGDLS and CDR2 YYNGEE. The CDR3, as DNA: TGTGCCAGCAGCGTAGGACGGAACACTGAAGCTTTCTTT. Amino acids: CASSVGRNTEAFF.

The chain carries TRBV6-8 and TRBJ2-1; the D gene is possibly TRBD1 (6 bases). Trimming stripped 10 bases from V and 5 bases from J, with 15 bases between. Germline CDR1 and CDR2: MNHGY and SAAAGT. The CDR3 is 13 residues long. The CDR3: CAIQPRTDNEQFF. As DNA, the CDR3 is TGTGCCATCCAGCCCCGGACAGACAATGAGCAGTTCTTC.

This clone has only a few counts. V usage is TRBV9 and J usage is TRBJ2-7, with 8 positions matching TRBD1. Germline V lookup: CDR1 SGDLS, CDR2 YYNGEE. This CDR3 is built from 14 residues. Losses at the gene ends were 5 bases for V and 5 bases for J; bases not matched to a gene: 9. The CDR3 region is CASSEQGVLDEQYF. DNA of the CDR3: TGTGCCAGCAGTGAACAGGGGGTCTTGGACGAGCAGTACTTC. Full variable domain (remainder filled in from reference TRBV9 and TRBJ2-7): DSGVTQTPKHLITATGQRVTLRCSPRSGDLSVYWYQQSLDQGLQFLIQYYNGEERAKGNILERFSAQQFPDLHSELNLSSLELGDSALYFCASSEQGVLDEQYFGPGTRLTVT.

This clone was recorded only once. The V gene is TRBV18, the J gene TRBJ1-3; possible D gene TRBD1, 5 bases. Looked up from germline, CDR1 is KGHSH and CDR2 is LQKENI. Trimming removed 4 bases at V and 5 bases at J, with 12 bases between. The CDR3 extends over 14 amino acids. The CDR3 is CASSQGQDRNTIYF. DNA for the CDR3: TGTGCCAGCTCACAGGGGCAGGATCGAAACACCATATATTTT.

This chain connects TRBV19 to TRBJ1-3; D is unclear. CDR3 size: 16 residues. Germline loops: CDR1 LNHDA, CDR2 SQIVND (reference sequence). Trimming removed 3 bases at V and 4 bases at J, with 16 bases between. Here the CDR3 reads CASSIDMGQVGNTIYF. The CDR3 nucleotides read TGTGCCAGTAGTATTGATATGGGCCAAGTCGGAAACACCATATATTTT.

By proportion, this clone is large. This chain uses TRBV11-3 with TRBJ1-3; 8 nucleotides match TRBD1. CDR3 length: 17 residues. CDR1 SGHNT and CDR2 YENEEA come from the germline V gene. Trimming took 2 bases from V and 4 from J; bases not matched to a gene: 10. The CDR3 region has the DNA TGTGCCAGCAGCTTAATGAACGGACAGGGTTTAGGAAACACCATATATTTT. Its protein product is CASSLMNGQGLGNTIYF.

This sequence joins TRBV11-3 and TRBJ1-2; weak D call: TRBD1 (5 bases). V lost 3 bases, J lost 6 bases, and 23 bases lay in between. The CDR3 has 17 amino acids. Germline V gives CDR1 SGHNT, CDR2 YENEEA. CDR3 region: CASSLAPSNSGGDGYTF. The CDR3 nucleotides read TGTGCCAGCAGCTTGGCCCCGTCTAATTCGGGAGGGGATGGCTACACCTTC.

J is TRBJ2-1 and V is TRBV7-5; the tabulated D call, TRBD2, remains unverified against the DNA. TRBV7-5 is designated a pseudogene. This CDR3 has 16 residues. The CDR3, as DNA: TGTGCCAGCAGCTTAGGGAGAGCGGGGGAATACAATGAGCAGTTCTTC. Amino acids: CASSLGRAGEYNEQFF.

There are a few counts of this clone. CDR3 nucleotides: TGTGCCAGCAGCGCACCGGCCTCCCATACGCAGTATTTT. Amino acid sequence: CASSAPASHTQYF. The rearrangement links TRBV9 to TRBJ2-3, with D uncertain. The CDR3 is 13 amino acids. The germline CDR1 and CDR2 sequences are SGDLS and YYNGEE. Trimming pared 3 bases from V and 7 bases from J, leaving 12 bases between.